The sequence of this T cell receptor beta chain was determined in a study of blood T cell repertoires in COVID-19. Study context: Acute and convalescent COVID-19 samples came from the United States, Italy and Spain. Nucleic acid was either cDNA or gDNA, and it came from T cells, B-cell-depleted T cells, or PBMCs.

Germline-derived CDR1 and CDR2 are MNHEY and SVGAGI. CDR3 length: 14 amino acids. V dropped 4 bases and J dropped 4 bases, with 13 bases sitting between them. Per the original data handling: Amplification of reference gene primers was used by the study to estimate nucleated cell counts. Measured with immunoSEQ multiplex PCR; TCRdb has only the in-frame clones, and not every one. Clone size and the V and J calls come from that table; the DNA yielded D and trimming. This table holds tens of thousands of clones, 87% found once. V is TRBV6-5 and J is TRBJ1-1; D is perhaps TRBD1 (6 bases). The source of this sequence is a man between 45 and 60 years old with active COVID-19. Sequences were obtained from peripheral blood. This CDR3 reads CASSLDTGPTEAFF. The CDR3 DNA is TGTGCCAGCAGTTTGGATACAGGGCCCACTGAAGCTTTCTTT.